This section outlines one T cell receptor (beta chain) sequence together with its context. This sample is drawn from a study of shared clonotypes between healthy human individuals. Naive CD8 cells lacked CD45RO and underwent positive selection for CCR7, leaving out terminally differentiated effector memory CD45RA+ cells. Trimming removed 6 bases from V and 0 bases from J, with 16 bases in between. This CDR3 comprises 16 residues. Germline V gene sequence: CDR1 SGHAT, CDR2 FQNNGV. TCRdb's copy holds only in-frame clones and misses some; the assay was immunoSEQ multiplex PCR. The sample holds hundreds of thousands of clones, roughly 96% seen once.

This clonotype was sampled from a woman younger than 45 in good health. The rearrangement links TRBV11-2 to TRBJ2-3; D is possibly TRBD1 or TRBD2 (5 bases each). What was sequenced was naive CD8+ T cells sorted from blood. The CDR3 bases are TGTGCCAGCAGGGGGCAAGCGGACCCTAGCACAGATACGCAGTATTTT. Its protein is CASRGQADPSTDTQYF.